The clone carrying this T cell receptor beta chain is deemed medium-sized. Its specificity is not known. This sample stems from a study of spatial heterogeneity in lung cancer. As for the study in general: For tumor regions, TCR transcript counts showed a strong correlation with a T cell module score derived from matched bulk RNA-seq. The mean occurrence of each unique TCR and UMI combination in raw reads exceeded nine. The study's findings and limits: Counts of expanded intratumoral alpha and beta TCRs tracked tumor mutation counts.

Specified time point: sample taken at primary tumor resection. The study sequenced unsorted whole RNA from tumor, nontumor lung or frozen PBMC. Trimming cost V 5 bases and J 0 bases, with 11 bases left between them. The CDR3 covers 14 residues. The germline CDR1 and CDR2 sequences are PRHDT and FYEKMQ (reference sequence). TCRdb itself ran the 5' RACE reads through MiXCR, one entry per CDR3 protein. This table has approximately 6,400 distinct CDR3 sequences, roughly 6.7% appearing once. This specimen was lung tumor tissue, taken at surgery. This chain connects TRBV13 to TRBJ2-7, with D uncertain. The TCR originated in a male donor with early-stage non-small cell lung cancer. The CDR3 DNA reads TGTGCCAGCAGCCCTGACGTGTTCTCCTACGAGCAGTACTTC. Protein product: CASSPDVFSYEQYF. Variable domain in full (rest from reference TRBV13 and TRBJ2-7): AAGVIQSPRHLIKEKRETATLKCYPIPRHDTVYWYQQGPGQDPQFLISFYEKMQSDKGSIPDRFSAQQFSDYHSELNMSSLELGDSALYFCASSPDVFSYEQYFGPGTRLTVT.